The 16 T cell receptor beta chains reported below all come from one sample, sequenced in a study of shared clonotypes between healthy human individuals. Here immunoSEQ multiplex PCR was the method, and the copy in TCRdb shows in-frame clones only, minus some. The sample contains approximately 480,000 clones, roughly 79% of which appear only once. The sample consisted of PBMCs. The receptor set was obtained from a woman aged 40 to 55 in good health. Some clones in this sample may be carry-over from other donors' samples.

This chain uses TRBV25-1 with TRBJ2-2; D may be TRBD1 or TRBD2 (5 bases each). There are 16 residues in the CDR3. Deletions cut 3 bases from V and 1 base from J, with 12 bases between. In germline, CDR1 is MGHDK, CDR2 SYGVNS. The CDR3, as DNA: TGTGCCAGCAGTGATATGGGACCATTGAACACCGGGGAGCTGTTTTTT. This encodes CASSDMGPLNTGELFF.

This chain connects TRBV5-6 to TRBJ2-7; D perhaps matches TRBD1 (5 bases). The V gene's germline CDR1 is SGHDT and CDR2 YYEEEE. The CDR3 is made up of 18 amino acids. Trimming took 0 bases from V and 0 from J, leaving 19 bases between them. The CDR3 coding sequence is TGTGCCAGCAGCTTGGGCCCCCTTACAGGCGCCGTCTCCTACGAGCAGTACTTC. Its protein product is CASSLGPLTGAVSYEQYF.

This clone was detected a few times. This chain joins TRBV2 and TRBJ2-2; no firm D call. Germline values: CDR1 SNHLY, CDR2 FYNNEI. With 6 bases removed from V and 7 bases from J, the gap between germline ends came to 6 bases. CDR3 length: 11 amino acids. This CDR3 is CASSLNGELFF. CDR3 coding DNA: TGTGCCAGCAGCCTTAACGGGGAGCTGTTTTTT.

The chain carries TRBV15 and TRBJ2-3; D remains unclear. Germline CDR1 reads LNHNV; CDR2 reads YYDKDF (reference sequence). This CDR3 contains 16 residues. V lost 0 bases, J lost 1 base, and 11 bases lay in between. CDR3 DNA sequence: TGTGCCACCAGCAGAGACTACGTTTCTCGCACAGATACGCAGTATTTT. Protein: CATSRDYVSRTDTQYF.

This clone showed up many times. The gene calls are TRBV16 and TRBJ1-4; D might be TRBD1 (5 bases). The V gene lost 8 bases and the J gene lost 5 bases, with 18 bases spanning the gap. Germline V gene sequence: CDR1 KGHSY, CDR2 FQNENV. This CDR3 comprises 15 residues. Here the CDR3 DNA reads TGTGCCAGCCGCACGGAGGGGCAGCCGAATGAAAAACTGTTTTTT. Translated: CASRTEGQPNEKLFF.

This clone has just a few counts. The CDR3, as DNA: TGCAGCGGGACAGGTTCTAACGGCTACACCTTC. Protein product: CSGTGSNGYTF. J is TRBJ1-2 and V is TRBV29-1; 7 nucleotides line up with TRBD1. Trimming at V came to 7 bases and at J to 8 bases, leaving 7 bases not matched to a gene. The CDR3 consists of 11 residues. The germline gives CDR1 SQVTM, CDR2 ANQGSEA.

This clone came up once. The chain employs TRBV28 and TRBJ2-3; 11 bases are a match to TRBD2. Germline V lookup: CDR1 MDHEN, CDR2 SYDVKM. The CDR3 extends over 14 amino acids. V lost 8 bases to trimming and J lost 7 bases; unmatched junction nucleotides: 8. The CDR3 protein is CASLPGTSGNTQYF. The CDR3 nucleotides are TGTGCCAGCCTCCCCGGGACTAGCGGAAATACGCAGTATTTT.

The rearrangement uses TRBV18 and TRBJ2-7; D is ambiguous. V was shortened by 3 bases and J by 6 bases, with 12 bases between the two germline ends. The germline CDR1 and CDR2 sequences are KGHSH and LQKENI. The CDR3 consists of 13 residues. CDR3 residues: CASSPQDFGEQYF. The DNA for the CDR3 is TGTGCCAGCTCACCGCAAGACTTCGGCGAGCAGTACTTC.

The CDR3 region is CASSLGPRPYEQYF. The CDR3 DNA sequence: TGTGCCAGCAGCCTCGGACCCCGGCCCTACGAGCAGTACTTC. The J gene is TRBJ2-7, the V gene TRBV5-8; D remains unclear. CDR1 is SGHTS, CDR2 YDEGEE, per germline. CDR3 length: 14 amino acids. Trimming pared 4 bases from V and 2 bases from J, leaving 13 bases between.

This clone has a handful of counts. J is TRBJ2-7 and V is TRBV20-1, with D hard to call. Germline V CDR1 and CDR2: DFQATT, SNEGSKA (reference sequence). The CDR3 sequence is 11 residues long. V dropped 0 bases and J dropped 9 bases, with 9 bases sitting between them. The chain's CDR3 is CSAREGWGQYF. The CDR3, as DNA: TGCAGTGCTAGAGAGGGGTGGGGGCAGTACTTC.

The genes are TRBV10-3 and TRBJ1-1; tentatively, D is TRBD1 (5 bases). The CDR3 is 15 residues long. Germline V gene lookup returns CDR1 ENHRY and CDR2 SYGVKD. The ends were cut back, 2 bases at V and 4 bases at J, with 14 bases in the middle. The CDR3 here is CAISEILAGPTEAFF. CDR3 sequence (DNA): TGTGCCATCAGTGAGATTCTTGCAGGGCCCACTGAAGCTTTCTTT.

The chain carries TRBV18 and TRBJ1-1; no clear D gene. This CDR3 comprises 14 residues. Trimming removed 5 bases at V and 4 bases at J, with 14 bases between. Germline CDR1 and CDR2: KGHSH and LQKENI. The CDR3 loop reads CASSGNSGSTEAFF. CDR3 bases: TGTGCCAGCTCAGGAAACTCCGGGAGCACTGAAGCTTTCTTT.

This clone appeared a single time. This chain connects TRBV15 to TRBJ1-4, with TRBD1 matching 11 bases. CDR3 length: 16 residues. V was clipped by 8 bases and J by 8 bases; unmatched bases: 13. Germline assignment: CDR1 LNHNV and CDR2 YYDKDF (reference sequence). DNA of the CDR3: TGTGCCACCCAGGACAGGGGGCAGGATAGACGAGAAAAACTGTTTTTT. Its protein product is CATQDRGQDRREKLFF.

This clone was recorded only once. Germline is not matched at one junction end, which may reflect a read error. This sequence joins TRBV4-1 and TRBJ2-7; tentatively, D is TRBD2 (5 bases). The CDR3 totals 13 residues. Germline V gene data show CDR1 as MGHRA and CDR2 as YSYEKL. CDR3 residues: CASGQLVGYEQCF. CDR3 sequence (DNA): TGCGCCAGCGGCCAACTAGTGGGGTACGAGCAGTGCTTC.

The chain uses TRBV30 and TRBJ1-2; TRBD1 agrees at 8 bases. The CDR3 spans 13 residues. The germline V gene encodes CDR1 GTSNPN and CDR2 SVGIG (reference sequence). Trimming removed 6 bases from V and 4 bases from J; junction bases left unmatched: 7. CDR3 loop: CACPGQGGYGYTF. In DNA, the CDR3 is TGTGCCTGCCCCGGACAGGGAGGCTATGGCTACACCTTC. The whole variable domain, filled in from reference TRBV30 and TRBJ1-2, reads SQTIHQWPATLVQPVGSPLSLECTVEGTSNPNLYWYRQAAGRGLQLLFYSVGIGQISSEVPQNLSASRPQDRQFILSSKKLLLSDSGFYLCACPGQGGYGYTFGSGTRLTVV.

This clone was seen only a few times. This rearrangement joins TRBV5-1 to TRBJ1-4, with 8 nucleotides matching TRBD1. Germline trimming cut 2 bases from V and 8 bases from J; bases unmatched to any gene: 5. CDR3 size: 14 residues. The germline V gene has CDR1 SGHRS and CDR2 YFSETQ. DNA for the CDR3: TGCGCCAGCAGCTTCCAGGGGGCCGGGGAAAAACTGTTTTTT. It is translated as CASSFQGAGEKLFF.